Described below is a single T cell receptor beta chain sequence and its context. The table lists this clonotype with a few counts. The antigen it binds to is not known. It has no much larger one-base neighbor in the sample; base qualities were not kept. Explained via the paper, the time point label denotes: sample taken at primary tumor resection. Without any cell sorting, TCR sequencing was performed on whole RNA extracted either from tumor and nontumor lung tissue or from cryopreserved PBMC samples. Samples were obtained from approximately 72 patients with early-stage, untreated non-small cell lung cancer from the lung TRACERx cohort. Only patients with enough RNA available from two or more tumor regions were chosen for TCR sequencing. This entry belongs to a study of spatial heterogeneity in lung cancer (dated by TCRdb to between 2018 and 2020). General notes on the study: More beta-chain than alpha-chain transcripts were consistently detected, likely reflecting higher beta-chain transcript abundance. In the raw uncorrected reads, each unique combination of TCR and UMI appeared more than ten times on average. The study quantitatively compared TCR alpha and beta repertoires across multiple tumor regions, matched nontumor lung and blood in non-small cell lung cancer. Nonsynonymous mutation counts, determined by whole-exome sequencing of tumor tissue, were related to TCR repertoire features. At surgery, both alpha and beta chains were TCR-sequenced in roughly 230 tumor regions, approximately 64 matched nontumor lung samples and just over 55 PBMC samples. Study-wide conclusions, independent of this receptor: Confirming at a functional level the hypothesis that regional TCRs recognize regional mutations was considered to require additional single-cell paired TCR alpha and beta sequencing. Ubiquitous expanded tumor TCRs showed up in blood more often at tumor resection than at routine follow-up.

Library creation used 5' RACE. Sequencing used a NextSeq 500. In the TCR library protocol, a unique molecular identifier was attached to each TCR cDNA molecule so that PCR and sequencing errors could be corrected. On the study's bioinformatics: TCR identification, UMI-based error correction and CDR3 extraction were performed with Decombinator tools. TCRs above a frequency of 2 per 1,000, corresponding to the top 1% of the tumor frequency distribution, were defined as expanded. Renyi diversity was computed with the R vegan package after each repertoire had been subsampled 100 times to 5,000 TCRs. CDR3 similarity networks were constructed using string-kernel similarity of amino acid triplets, with links drawn between CDR3s whose pairwise similarity was above 0.82. TCRdb ran its own pipeline on the public reads, namely fastp trimming at Q25 and MiXCR clone calling, and kept in-frame beta chains. Rows are unified per CDR3 protein, each entry keeping the most common DNA and genes. V and J calls and clone size were set by TCRdb, not the authors. This sample holds 14,000 to 15,000 distinct CDR3 sequences; under 14% were observed only once. Together, the top ten hold approximately 30% of the sample.

This sequence was found in a female donor with early-stage non-small cell lung cancer. The sample in question was PBMCs, obtained at surgery.

The DNA sequence reads TGCGCCAGCAGTCACCCCCGGGGGCACTCCTACGAGCAGTACTTC. The encoded protein is CASSHPRGHSYEQYF. The rearranged chain carries TRBV23-1 and TRBJ2-7; the D gene could be either TRBD1 or TRBD2, each agreeing at 6 bases. TRBV23-1 carries the ORF label, with uncertain function. V was cut back by 3 bases and J by 0 bases, leaving a gap of 12 bases between them. The CDR3 numbers 15 residues from cysteine through phenylalanine. The DNA shown is the 45-base CDR3, in frame from base 1.